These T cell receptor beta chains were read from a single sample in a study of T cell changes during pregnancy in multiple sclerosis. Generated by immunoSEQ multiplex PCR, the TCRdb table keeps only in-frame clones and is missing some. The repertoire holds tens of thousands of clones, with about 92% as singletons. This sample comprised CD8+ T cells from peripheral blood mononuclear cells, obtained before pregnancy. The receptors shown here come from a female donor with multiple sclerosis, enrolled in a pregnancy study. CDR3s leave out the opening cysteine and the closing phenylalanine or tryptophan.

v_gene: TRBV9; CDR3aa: ASSVGGTSGGNNEQF
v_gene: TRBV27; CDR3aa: ASSTQDRTQETQY
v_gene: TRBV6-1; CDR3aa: ASSEELIGELF
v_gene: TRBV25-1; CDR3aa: ASSETGVYYEQY
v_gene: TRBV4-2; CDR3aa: ASSPNPPESTFFRNTGELF
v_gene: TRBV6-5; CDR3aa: ASSYSGHSYNEQF
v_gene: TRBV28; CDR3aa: ASSLLAGGRYEQY
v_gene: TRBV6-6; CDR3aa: ASRPTKPPYNEQF
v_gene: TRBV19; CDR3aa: ASSIGRGGNEQF
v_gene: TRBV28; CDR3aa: ASSLRSGGPHDEQY
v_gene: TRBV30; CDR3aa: AWRRTEAF
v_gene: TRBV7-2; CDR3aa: ASSLAQTSRAQY
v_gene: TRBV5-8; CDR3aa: ASSLLATGNQPQH
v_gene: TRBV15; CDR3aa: ATSRGRTSGNEQF
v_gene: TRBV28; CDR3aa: ASGTREGRDNEQF
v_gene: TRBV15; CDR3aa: ATSRDRGSGYT
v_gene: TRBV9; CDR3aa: ASSASGGKQETQY
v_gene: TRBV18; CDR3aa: ASSPDPGLAAYEQY
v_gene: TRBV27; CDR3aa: ASSLSRTGVNEQF
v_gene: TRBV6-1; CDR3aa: ASSERTSKADTQY
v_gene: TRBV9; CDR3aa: ASSVAGTPNTEAF
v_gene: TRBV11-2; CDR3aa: ASSSRDSSHGYT
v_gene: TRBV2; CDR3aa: ASSDLAGDYSNQPQH
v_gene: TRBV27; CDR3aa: ASSLGGYNEQF
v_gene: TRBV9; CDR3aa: ASSEQTSGRNEQY
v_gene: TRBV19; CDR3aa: ASSWGQGEQF
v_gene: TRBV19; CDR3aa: ASSPAGQLNTEAF
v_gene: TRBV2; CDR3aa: ASSGPIQPRLGSIGDTQY
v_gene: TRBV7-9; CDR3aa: ASSLGDRGLMNTEAF
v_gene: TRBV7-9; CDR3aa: ASSLAGRLDTHETQY
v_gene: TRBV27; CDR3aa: ASSIMTGNSYEQY
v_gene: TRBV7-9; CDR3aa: ASIPGTGGSTDTQY
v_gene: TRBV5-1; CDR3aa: ASSWGRIELDTQY
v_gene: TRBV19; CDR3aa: ASSIGETYEQY
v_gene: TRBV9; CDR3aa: ASRGGRTIYGYT
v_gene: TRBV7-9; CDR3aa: ASSRRLAGYNEQY
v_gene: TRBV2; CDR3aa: ASPVYDGYT
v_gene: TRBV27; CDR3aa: ASSFGTRYGYT
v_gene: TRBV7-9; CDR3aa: ASSLEDRGRGNQPQH
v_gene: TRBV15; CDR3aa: ATSPQGGYLREQY
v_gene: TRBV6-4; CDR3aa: ASSEGLAGGNEQF
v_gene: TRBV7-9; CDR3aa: ASSYQTGQDTEAF
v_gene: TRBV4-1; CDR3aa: ASSQGAQASYGYT
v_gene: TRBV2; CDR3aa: ASRVQTGPDYEQY
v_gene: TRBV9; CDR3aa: ASSREGGRAYNEQF
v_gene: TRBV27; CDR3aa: ASISGAGGQGDTQY
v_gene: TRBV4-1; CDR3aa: ASSQAGTRLAF
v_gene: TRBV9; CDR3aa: ASSPRGSYEQY
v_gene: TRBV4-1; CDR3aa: ASSQDFRDVYFFEAF
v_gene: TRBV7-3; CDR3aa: ASSYPGLADQETQY
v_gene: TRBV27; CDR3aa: ASSRGQGGNTEAF
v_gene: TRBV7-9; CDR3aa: ASSRQGMANVLT
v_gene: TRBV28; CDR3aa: ASSRKNTEAF
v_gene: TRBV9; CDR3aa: ASSDGGTAEAF